This T cell receptor (beta chain) was profiled in a study of control samples from healthy donors and cancer patients. Clones were read by immunoSEQ multiplex PCR, and TCRdb kept only the in-frame ones, dropping some. The table includes 120,000 or so clones, roughly 84% detected once. Germline V gene lookup returns CDR1 KGHSH and CDR2 LQKENI. V lost 1 base, J lost 0 bases, and 0 bases stayed unmatched. This CDR3 is 15 amino acids long. Sequencing used blood. The sequence was obtained from a man aged 40-50 years in good health. The rearrangement uses TRBV18 and TRBJ1-3; TRBD1 agrees at 7 bases. CDR3 protein: CASSPQGASGNTIYF. The CDR3 DNA reads TGTGCCAGCTCACCACAGGGGGCCTCTGGAAACACCATATATTTT.